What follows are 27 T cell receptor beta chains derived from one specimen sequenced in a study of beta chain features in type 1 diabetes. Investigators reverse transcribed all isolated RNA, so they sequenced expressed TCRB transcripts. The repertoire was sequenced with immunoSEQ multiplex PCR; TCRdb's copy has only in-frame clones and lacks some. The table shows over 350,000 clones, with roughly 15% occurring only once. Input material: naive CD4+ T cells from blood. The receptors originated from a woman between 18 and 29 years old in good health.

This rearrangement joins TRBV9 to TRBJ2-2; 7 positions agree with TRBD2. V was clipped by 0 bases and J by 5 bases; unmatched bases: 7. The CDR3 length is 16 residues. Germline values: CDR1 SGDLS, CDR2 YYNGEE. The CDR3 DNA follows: TGTGCCAGCAGCGTAGCGGCGGGAGTCTGGACCGGGGAGCTGTTTTTT. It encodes CASSVAAGVWTGELFF.

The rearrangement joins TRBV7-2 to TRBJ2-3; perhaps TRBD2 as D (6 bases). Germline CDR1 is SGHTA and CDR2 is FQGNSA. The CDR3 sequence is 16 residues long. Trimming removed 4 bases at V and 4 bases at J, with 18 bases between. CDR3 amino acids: CASSSISGEEPDTQYF. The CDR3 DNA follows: TGTGCCAGCAGCTCAATCTCCGGGGAGGAACCAGATACGCAGTATTTT.

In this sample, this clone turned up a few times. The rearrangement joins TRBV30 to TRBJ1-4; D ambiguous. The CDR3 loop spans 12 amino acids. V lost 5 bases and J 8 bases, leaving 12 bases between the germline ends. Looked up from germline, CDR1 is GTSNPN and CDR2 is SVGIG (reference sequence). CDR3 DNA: TGTGCCTGGGGTTCCAGTATAGAAAAACTGTTTTTT. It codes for CAWGSSIEKLFF.

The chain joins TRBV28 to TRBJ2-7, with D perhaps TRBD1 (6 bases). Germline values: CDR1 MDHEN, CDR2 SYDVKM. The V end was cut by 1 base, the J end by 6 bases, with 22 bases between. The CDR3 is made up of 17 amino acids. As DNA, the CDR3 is TGTGCCAGCAGTTTATTCTGGGGGCAGGGGAAGATAAGCGAGCAGTACTTC. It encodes CASSLFWGQGKISEQYF.

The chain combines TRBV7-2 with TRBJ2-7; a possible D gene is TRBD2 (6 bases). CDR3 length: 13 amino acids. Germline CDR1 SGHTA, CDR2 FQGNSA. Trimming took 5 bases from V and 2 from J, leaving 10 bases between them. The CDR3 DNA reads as TGTGCCAGCAGCCTTGGGACTCCCTACGAGCAGTACTTC. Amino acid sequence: CASSLGTPYEQYF.

CDR3 in DNA: TGCGCCAGCAGCCTCCGGACAGGGACAAGCTCCTACAATGAGCAGTTCTTC. This encodes CASSLRTGTSSYNEQFF. The V gene is TRBV4-1, the J gene TRBJ2-1, with 8 bases matching TRBD1. This CDR3 spans 17 amino acids. V was clipped by 4 bases and J by 0 bases; unmatched bases: 8. Germline V lookup: CDR1 MGHRA, CDR2 YSYEKL.

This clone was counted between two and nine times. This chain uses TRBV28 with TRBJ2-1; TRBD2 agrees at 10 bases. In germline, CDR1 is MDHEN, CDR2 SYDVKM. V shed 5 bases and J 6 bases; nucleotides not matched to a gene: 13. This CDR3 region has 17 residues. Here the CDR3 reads CASSLPVSGRAPNEQFF. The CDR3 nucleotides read TGTGCCAGCAGTCTCCCGGTAAGCGGGAGGGCCCCCAATGAGCAGTTCTTC.

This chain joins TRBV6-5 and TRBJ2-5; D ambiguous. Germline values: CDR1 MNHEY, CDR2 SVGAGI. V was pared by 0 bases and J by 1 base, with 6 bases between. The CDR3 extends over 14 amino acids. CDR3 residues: CASSYSPFQETQYF. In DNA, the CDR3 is TGTGCCAGCAGTTACTCCCCTTTCCAAGAGACCCAGTACTTC.

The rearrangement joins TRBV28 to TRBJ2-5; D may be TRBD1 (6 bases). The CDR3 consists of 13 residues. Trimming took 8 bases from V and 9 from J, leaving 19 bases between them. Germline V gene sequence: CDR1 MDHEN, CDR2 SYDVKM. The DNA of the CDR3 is TGTGCCAGCCGAAGTCTAACCCCAGGGGCCCAGTACTTC. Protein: CASRSLTPGAQYF.

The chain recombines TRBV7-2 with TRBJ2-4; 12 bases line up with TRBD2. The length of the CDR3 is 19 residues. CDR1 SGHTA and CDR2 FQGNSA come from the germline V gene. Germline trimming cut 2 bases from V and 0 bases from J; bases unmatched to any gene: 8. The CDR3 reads CASSLLLAGGTLAKNIQYF. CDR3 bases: TGTGCCAGCAGCTTATTACTAGCGGGAGGAACTCTAGCCAAAAACATTCAGTACTTC.

CDR3 DNA sequence: TGTGCCACCAGCAGAGTGTCCGGGACTAACGGCAATGAGCAGTTCTTC. Protein sequence: CATSRVSGTNGNEQFF. The V and J genes are TRBV15 and TRBJ2-1, with 7 bases that match TRBD2. The CDR3 is 16 residues long. Germline loops: CDR1 LNHNV, CDR2 YYDKDF (reference sequence). Trimming removed 1 base from V and 6 bases from J; junction bases left unmatched: 9.

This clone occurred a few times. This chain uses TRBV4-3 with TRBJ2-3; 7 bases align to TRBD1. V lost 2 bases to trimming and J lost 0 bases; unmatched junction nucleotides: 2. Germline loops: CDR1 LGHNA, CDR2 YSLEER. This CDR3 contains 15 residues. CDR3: CASSQRQGSTDTQYF. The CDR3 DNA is TGCGCCAGCAGCCAAAGACAGGGAAGCACAGATACGCAGTATTTT.

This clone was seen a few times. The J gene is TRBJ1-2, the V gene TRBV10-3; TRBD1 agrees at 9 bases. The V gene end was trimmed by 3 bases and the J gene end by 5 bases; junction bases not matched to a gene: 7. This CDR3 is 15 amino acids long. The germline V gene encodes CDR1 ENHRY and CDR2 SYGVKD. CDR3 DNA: TGTGCCATCAGTGAACAGGGGGCTAATGAGTATGGCTACACCTTC. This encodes CAISEQGANEYGYTF.

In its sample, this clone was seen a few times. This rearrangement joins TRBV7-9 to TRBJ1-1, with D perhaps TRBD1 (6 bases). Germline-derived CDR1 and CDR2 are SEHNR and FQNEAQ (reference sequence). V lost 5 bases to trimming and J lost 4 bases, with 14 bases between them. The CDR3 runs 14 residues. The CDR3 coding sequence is TGTGCCAGCAGCCTAGGGGGGCAGGTCACTGAAGCTTTCTTT. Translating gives CASSLGGQVTEAFF. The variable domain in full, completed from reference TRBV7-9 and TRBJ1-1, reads DTGVSQNPRHKITKRGQNVTFRCDPISEHNRLYWYRQTLGQGPEFLTYFQNEAQLEKSRLLSDRFSAERPKGSFSTLEIQRTEQGDSAMYLCASSLGGQVTEAFFGQGTRLTVV.

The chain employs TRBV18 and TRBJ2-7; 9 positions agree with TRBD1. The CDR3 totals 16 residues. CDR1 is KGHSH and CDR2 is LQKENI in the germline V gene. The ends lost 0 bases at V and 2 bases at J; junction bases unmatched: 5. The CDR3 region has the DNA TGTGCCAGCTCACCACCGGGGGGACAGGGACCCTACGAGCAGTACTTC. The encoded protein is CASSPPGGQGPYEQYF.

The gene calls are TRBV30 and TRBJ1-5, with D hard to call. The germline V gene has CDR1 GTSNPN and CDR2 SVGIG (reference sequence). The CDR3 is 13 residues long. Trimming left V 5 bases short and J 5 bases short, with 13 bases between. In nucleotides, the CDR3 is TGTGCCTGGGCCCTCCGGGAGGATCAGCCCCAGCATTTT. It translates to CAWALREDQPQHF.

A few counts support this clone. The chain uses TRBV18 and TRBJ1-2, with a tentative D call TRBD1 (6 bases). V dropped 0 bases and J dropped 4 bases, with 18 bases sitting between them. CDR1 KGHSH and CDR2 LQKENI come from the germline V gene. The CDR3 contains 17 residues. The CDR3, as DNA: TGTGCCAGCTCACCACCAACGCCTAACAGGGCGGCCTATGGCTACACCTTC. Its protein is CASSPPTPNRAAYGYTF.

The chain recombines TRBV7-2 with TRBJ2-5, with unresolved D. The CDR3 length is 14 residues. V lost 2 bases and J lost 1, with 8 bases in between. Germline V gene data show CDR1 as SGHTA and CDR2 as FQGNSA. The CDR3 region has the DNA TGTGCCAGCAGCTTATCTACAGCCCAAGAGACCCAGTACTTC. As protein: CASSLSTAQETQYF.

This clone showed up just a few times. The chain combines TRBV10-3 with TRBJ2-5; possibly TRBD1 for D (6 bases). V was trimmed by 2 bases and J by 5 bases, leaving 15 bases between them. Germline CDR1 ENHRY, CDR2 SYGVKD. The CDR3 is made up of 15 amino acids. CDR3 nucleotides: TGTGCCATCAGTGAGCTTCAGGGGACGGGCGAGACCCAGTACTTC. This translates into CAISELQGTGETQYF.

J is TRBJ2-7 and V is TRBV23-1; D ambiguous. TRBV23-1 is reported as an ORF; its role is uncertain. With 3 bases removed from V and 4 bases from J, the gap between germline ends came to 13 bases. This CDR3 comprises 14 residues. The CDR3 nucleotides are TGCGCCAGCAGTCATATTGCGGTCAAATACGAGCAGTACTTC. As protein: CASSHIAVKYEQYF.

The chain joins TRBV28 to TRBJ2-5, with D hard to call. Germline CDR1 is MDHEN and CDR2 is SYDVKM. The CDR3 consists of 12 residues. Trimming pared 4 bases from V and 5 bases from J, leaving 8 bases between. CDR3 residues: CASSSRVETQYF. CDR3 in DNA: TGTGCCAGCAGTTCACGAGTGGAGACCCAGTACTTC. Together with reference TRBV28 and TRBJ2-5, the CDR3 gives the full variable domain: DVKVTQSSRYLVKRTGEKVFLECVQDMDHENMFWYRQDPGLGLRLIYFSYDVKMKEKGDIPEGYSVSREKKERFSLILESASTNQTSMYLCASSSRVETQYFGPGTRLLVL.

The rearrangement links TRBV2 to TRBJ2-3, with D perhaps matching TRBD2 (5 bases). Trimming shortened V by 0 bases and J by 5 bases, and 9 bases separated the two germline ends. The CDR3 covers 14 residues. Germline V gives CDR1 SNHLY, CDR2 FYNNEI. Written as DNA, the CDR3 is TGTGCCAGCAGTGAAGCGCGGGTTGGAGATACGCAGTATTTT. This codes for CASSEARVGDTQYF.

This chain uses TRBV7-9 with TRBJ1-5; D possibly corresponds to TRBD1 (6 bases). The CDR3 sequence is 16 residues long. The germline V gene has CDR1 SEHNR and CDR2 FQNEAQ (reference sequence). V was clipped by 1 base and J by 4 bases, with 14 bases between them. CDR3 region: CASSLDRGGPNQPQHF. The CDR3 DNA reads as TGTGCCAGCAGCTTAGATCGGGGGGGCCCTAATCAGCCCCAGCATTTT.

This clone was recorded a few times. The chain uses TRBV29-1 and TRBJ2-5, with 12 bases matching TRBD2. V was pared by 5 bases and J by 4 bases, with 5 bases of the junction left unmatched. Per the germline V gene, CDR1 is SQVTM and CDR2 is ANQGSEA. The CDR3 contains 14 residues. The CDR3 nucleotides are TGCAGCGTTCCGGGACTAGCGGGTGGAGAGACCCAGTACTTC. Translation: CSVPGLAGGETQYF.

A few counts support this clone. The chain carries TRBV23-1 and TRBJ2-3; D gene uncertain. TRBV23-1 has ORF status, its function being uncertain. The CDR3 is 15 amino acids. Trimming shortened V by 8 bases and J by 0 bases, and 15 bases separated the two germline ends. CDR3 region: CASAPNLSSTDTQYF. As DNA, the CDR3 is TGCGCCAGCGCCCCCAACCTATCTAGCACAGATACGCAGTATTTT.

The CDR3 loop is CASSPPRTGVKTQYF. The CDR3 bases are TGTGCCAGCAGCCCCCCCCGGACAGGGGTGAAGACCCAGTACTTC. The chain employs TRBV13 and TRBJ2-5; 9 bases are shared with TRBD1. The CDR3 runs 15 residues. Unmatched junction bases numbered 10, after V lost 5 bases and J lost 6 bases. Germline CDR1 PRHDT, CDR2 FYEKMQ (reference sequence).

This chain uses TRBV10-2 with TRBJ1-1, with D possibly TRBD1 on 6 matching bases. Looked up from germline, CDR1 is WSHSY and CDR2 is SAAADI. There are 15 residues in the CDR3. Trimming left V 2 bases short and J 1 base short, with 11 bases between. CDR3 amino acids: CASSEHSTGNTEAFF. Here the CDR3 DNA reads TGCGCCAGCAGTGAGCATTCGACAGGGAACACTGAAGCTTTCTTT.